A single sample is the source of the 26 T cell receptor beta chains below, sequenced in a study of blood T cell repertoires in COVID-19. Sequencing was performed with immunoSEQ multiplex PCR; in TCRdb, only in-frame clones are kept and a portion is missing. This sample has 75,000 to 95,000 clones, with just under 80% found just once. The sequenced sample consisted of peripheral blood. These TCRs come from a man in his fifties or sixties with COVID-19, enrolled during active disease.

This clone has only a few counts. The J gene is TRBJ2-1, the V gene TRBV27; the match to TRBD2 covers 7 bases. With V trimmed by 6 bases and J by 0 bases, 8 bases remained unmatched. The CDR3 is 16 residues long. Germline V gene sequence: CDR1 MNHEY, CDR2 SMNVEV (reference sequence). Here the CDR3 reads CASRISGSSSYNEQFF. CDR3 in DNA: TGTGCCAGCAGGATTAGCGGGTCGAGCTCCTACAATGAGCAGTTCTTC.

The CDR3 region has the DNA TGCGCCAGCAGCCAGGCTCAAGGCAATCAGCCCCAGCATTTT. Amino acids: CASSQAQGNQPQHF. The V gene is TRBV4-3, the J gene TRBJ1-5; D gene unclear. With 3 bases removed from V and 2 bases from J, the gap between germline ends came to 8 bases. CDR1 LGHNA and CDR2 YSLEER come from the germline V gene. The CDR3 is 14 amino acids.

This rearrangement joins TRBV19 to TRBJ2-1, with a possible D match to TRBD1 (6 bases). The CDR3 is made up of 13 amino acids. V was clipped by 7 bases and J by 7 bases, with 14 bases between them. The germline V gene has CDR1 LNHDA and CDR2 SQIVND (reference sequence). The CDR3: CASTVGRGNEQFF. CDR3 sequence (DNA): TGTGCCAGTACCGTGGGTAGGGGGAATGAGCAGTTCTTC.

Only a few counts were recorded for this clone. The chain links TRBV2 to TRBJ2-1; D is perhaps TRBD1 (6 bases). Germline CDR1 SNHLY, CDR2 FYNNEI. The CDR3 has 13 residues. Trimming shortened V by 8 bases and J by 7 bases, and 15 bases separated the two germline ends. CDR3 sequence reads: CASGSDRMNEQFF. The CDR3 DNA is TGTGCCAGCGGCTCTGACAGGATGAATGAGCAGTTCTTC.

V gene TRBV19 combines with J gene TRBJ2-7, with D tentatively TRBD1 (5 bases). This CDR3 is 14 amino acids long. Germline V CDR1 and CDR2: LNHDA, SQIVND (reference sequence). Trimming removed 3 bases from V and 3 bases from J, with 12 bases in between. CDR3 region: CASSMAGINYEQYF. CDR3 nucleotide sequence: TGTGCCAGTAGTATGGCAGGGATAAACTACGAGCAGTACTTC.

The chain is built from TRBV19 and TRBJ2-7, with 8 bases lining up with TRBD2. V lost 4 bases, J lost 6 bases, and 5 bases stayed unmatched. Germline-derived CDR1 and CDR2 are LNHDA and SQIVND (reference sequence). The CDR3 extends over 13 amino acids. CDR3 sequence reads: CASSSGGPGEQYF. The CDR3 DNA sequence: TGTGCCAGTAGTAGCGGGGGGCCCGGCGAGCAGTACTTC. The complete variable domain, with remaining parts taken from reference TRBV19 and TRBJ2-7, reads DGGITQSPKYLFRKEGQNVTLSCEQNLNHDAMYWYRQDPGQGLRLIYYSQIVNDFQKGDIAEGYSVSREKKESFPLTVTSAQKNPTAFYLCASSSGGPGEQYFGPGTRLTVT.

For the CDR3, the DNA is TGTGCCAGCAGCCTCACGACCAGGGACAGTGAGTACTTC. This sequence encodes CASSLTTRDSEYF. The chain has TRBV11-2 and TRBJ2-4; 7 nucleotides agree with TRBD1. Germline-derived CDR1 and CDR2 are SGHAT and FQNNGV. Losses at the gene ends were 5 bases for V and 14 bases for J; bases not matched to a gene: 12. The CDR3 spans 13 residues.

The V call is TRBV7-3, the J call TRBJ2-1, with D possibly matching TRBD2 (7 bases). Per germline, CDR1 SGHTA and CDR2 FQGTGA. The CDR3 spans 16 residues. Trimming shortened V by 2 bases and J by 0 bases, and 11 bases separated the two germline ends. This chain's CDR3 is CASSLEAGASYNEQFF. In DNA form, the CDR3 reads TGTGCCAGCAGCTTAGAGGCGGGGGCCTCCTACAATGAGCAGTTCTTC.

The chain combines TRBV2 with TRBJ2-3, with D perhaps TRBD2 (6 bases). There are 15 residues in the CDR3. Looked up from germline, CDR1 is SNHLY and CDR2 is FYNNEI. The V end lost 10 bases, the J end lost 3 bases, and 20 bases lay between the germline ends. The DNA for the CDR3 is TGTGCCACTTCGCCCGCGGGGCGCGGGACAGATACGCAGTATTTT. This gives the protein CATSPAGRGTDTQYF.

The chain joins TRBV27 to TRBJ2-7, with 9 bases aligning to TRBD1. Losses at the gene ends were 6 bases for V and 5 bases for J; bases not matched to a gene: 8. The length of the CDR3 is 14 residues. The germline V gene has CDR1 MNHEY and CDR2 SMNVEV (reference sequence). The CDR3 nucleotides read TGTGCCAGCAGGGGGGGGACAGGGTACCACGAGCAGTACTTC. Translated: CASRGGTGYHEQYF.

This chain connects TRBV18 to TRBJ1-5; D not resolved. Germline V gives CDR1 KGHSH, CDR2 LQKENI. The CDR3 has 14 residues. Trimming took 5 bases from V and 7 from J, leaving 15 bases between them. CDR3 coding DNA: TGTGCCAGCTCAGCCCAGGAGGGAATCCAGCCCCAGCATTTT. This encodes CASSAQEGIQPQHF.

This chain links TRBV18 with TRBJ2-5; tentatively, D is TRBD2 (5 bases). The CDR3 covers 13 residues. Germline-derived CDR1 and CDR2 are KGHSH and LQKENI. V shed 3 bases and J shed 10 bases, with 15 bases lying between them. The CDR3 nucleotides are TGTGCCAGCTCACCCCCCACGGTACGGGACCAGTACTTC. This codes for CASSPPTVRDQYF.

This clone was seen only once. The rearrangement uses TRBV27 and TRBJ1-2, with 9 nucleotides matching TRBD1. Germline CDR1 MNHEY, CDR2 SMNVEV (reference sequence). The trim removed 5 bases at V and 0 bases at J, leaving 4 bases unmatched. The CDR3 loop spans 15 amino acids. The CDR3 bases are TGTGCCAGCAGTGGGACAGGGCAAGCTAACTATGGCTACACCTTC. It specifies CASSGTGQANYGYTF.

The V and J genes are TRBV27 and TRBJ1-1, with D hard to call. This CDR3 contains 12 residues. V lost 6 bases, J lost 7 bases, and 12 bases lay in between. The germline gives CDR1 MNHEY, CDR2 SMNVEV (reference sequence). DNA of the CDR3: TGTGCCAGCAGAGTAAATACATATGAAGCTTTCTTT. This sequence encodes CASRVNTYEAFF.

Here the CDR3 DNA reads TGTGCCAGCAGTGAACCCGGACTAGCGGGAGGCCGCCAGTACTTC. Its translation: CASSEPGLAGGRQYF. The chain uses TRBV2 and TRBJ2-7; 14 bases agree with TRBD2. The V and J ends lost 2 bases and 10 bases, in that order; junction bases with no gene match: 7. Germline V CDR1 and CDR2: SNHLY, FYNNEI. This CDR3 is built from 15 residues.

This clone was seen only once. This chain uses TRBV5-1 with TRBJ1-6; TRBD1 is a possible D gene (5 bases). Germline V gene sequence: CDR1 SGHRS, CDR2 YFSETQ. V was clipped by 1 base and J by 8 bases, with 10 bases between them. The CDR3 consists of 14 residues. CDR3 amino acids: CASSLWGGDSPLHF. CDR3 DNA: TGCGCCAGCAGCTTGTGGGGAGGGGATTCACCCCTCCACTTT.

J is TRBJ2-5 and V is TRBV9; 11 positions match TRBD1. The CDR3 is 16 amino acids. The V and J ends lost 0 bases and 1 base, in that order; junction bases with no gene match: 2. Germline CDR1 SGDLS, CDR2 YYNGEE. The CDR3 region is CASSVGTGGLQETQYF. CDR3 coding DNA: TGTGCCAGCAGCGTAGGGACAGGGGGCCTCCAAGAGACCCAGTACTTC.

The chain employs TRBV7-2 and TRBJ1-2, with 7 positions matching TRBD1. Germline CDR1 and CDR2: SGHTA and FQGNSA. V gave up 1 base and J gave up 6 bases; unmatched junction bases: 5. This CDR3 has 14 residues. CDR3: CASSLGDRGHGYTF. The CDR3 nucleotides are TGTGCCAGCAGCTTAGGGGACAGAGGCCATGGCTACACCTTC.

V is TRBV3-1 (or the pseudogene TRBV3-2) and J is TRBJ1-1; D is unresolved. The ends were cut back, 4 bases at V and 5 bases at J, with 17 bases in the middle. CDR1 is LGHDT and CDR2 is YNNKEL in the germline V gene (reference sequence). The CDR3 extends over 15 amino acids. CDR3 protein: CASSPLSGKRTEAFF. The DNA of the CDR3 is TGTGCCAGCAGCCCTCTCTCTGGTAAGCGAACTGAAGCTTTCTTT.

The V gene is TRBV29-1, the J gene TRBJ2-6; 12 bases align to TRBD1. V was clipped by 3 bases and J by 4 bases; unmatched bases: 1. Per germline, CDR1 SQVTM and CDR2 ANQGSEA. The CDR3 contains 15 residues. The CDR3 protein is CSVEGQGAGANVLTF. As DNA, the CDR3 is TGCAGCGTTGAGGGACAGGGGGCCGGGGCCAACGTCCTGACTTTC.

The chain couples TRBV24-1 to TRBJ2-5; a possible D gene is TRBD1 (5 bases). Germline V gene data show CDR1 as KGHDR and CDR2 as SFDVKD. The ends were cut back, 0 bases at V and 3 bases at J, with 7 bases in the middle. CDR3 length equals 14 residues. For the CDR3, the DNA is TGTGCCACCAGTGATTTGGGCAGGGAAGAGACCCAGTACTTC. It is translated as CATSDLGREETQYF.

The genes are TRBV24-1 and TRBJ2-3; possibly TRBD2 for D (5 bases). Germline V lookup: CDR1 KGHDR, CDR2 SFDVKD. Trimming took 9 bases from V and 4 from J, leaving 16 bases between them. The CDR3 covers 14 residues. CDR3 sequence: CATSDWEEADTQYF. DNA of the CDR3: TGTGCCACCTCGGACTGGGAAGAGGCAGATACGCAGTATTTT.

This clone was picked up one time. Here the CDR3 reads CASSLALGGGNQPQHF. In nucleotides, the CDR3 is TGTGCCAGCAGCTTAGCGCTGGGGGGAGGCAATCAGCCCCAGCATTTT. This rearrangement joins TRBV7-9 to TRBJ1-5, with D tentatively TRBD1 (5 bases). Trimming shortened V by 0 bases and J by 2 bases, and 11 bases separated the two germline ends. CDR1 and CDR2 (germline): SEHNR, FQNEAQ (reference sequence). The CDR3 extends over 16 amino acids.

V usage is TRBV9 and J usage is TRBJ1-2; 7 bases line up with TRBD1. The CDR3 contains 17 residues. V trimming: 3 bases; J trimming: 6 bases; junction bases outside the gene matches: 17. Looked up from germline, CDR1 is SGDLS and CDR2 is YYNGEE. DNA of the CDR3: TGTGCCAGCAGCGCCTCTAAAACCCGGTCGGGACAGAATGGCTACACCTTC. Translated: CASSASKTRSGQNGYTF.

About this clone: This sample includes further DNA sequences coding for the same CDR3. This rearrangement joins TRBV6-5 to TRBJ1-1, with D hard to call. The CDR3 length is 14 residues. Germline V gene sequence: CDR1 MNHEY, CDR2 SVGAGI. Trimming shortened V by 2 bases and J by 1 base, and 8 bases separated the two germline ends. CDR3 region: CASSYREGNTEAFF. In DNA form, the CDR3 reads TGTGCCAGCAGTTACCGTGAGGGGAACACTGAAGCTTTCTTT.

J is TRBJ1-1 and V is TRBV4-1, with D possibly matching TRBD1 (6 bases). The V end lost 0 bases, the J end lost 1 base, and 9 bases lay between the germline ends. Germline CDR1 reads MGHRA; CDR2 reads YSYEKL. The CDR3 consists of 15 residues. The chain's CDR3 is CASSQEGRGNTEAFF. The CDR3 nucleotides are TGCGCCAGCAGCCAAGAGGGCAGGGGGAACACTGAAGCTTTCTTT.